These 12 T cell receptor beta chains originate from one sample sequenced in a study of identical twins. TCRdb independently ran MiXCR on the 5' RACE reads; one entry per CDR3 protein. The data show approximately 280,000 distinct CDR3 sequences, more than 6.5% seen once. A further study also used this sample, focusing on yellow fever vaccine responses in identical twins.

Sequencing was carried out using memory (CD45RO+) T cells sorted from blood. All receptors derive from a woman between 18 and 30 years old in good health.

This clonotype was seen more than once but under ten times. The CDR3 sequence: CASSLLRGGDAKNIQYF. In DNA, the CDR3 is TGTGCCAGCAGTTTATTGAGAGGGGGCGATGCCAAAAACATTCAGTACTTC. This chain connects TRBV12-3 or TRBV12-4 to TRBJ2-4; 7 positions match TRBD1. V shed 2 bases and J 1 base; nucleotides not matched to a gene: 8. This CDR3 contains 17 residues.

V and J are TRBV29-1 and TRBJ2-5; 8 nucleotides align to TRBD1. Trimming at V came to 2 bases and at J to 1 base, leaving 3 bases not matched to a gene. The CDR3 has 14 amino acids. Germline values: CDR1 SQVTM, CDR2 ANQGSEA. CDR3 in DNA: TGCAGCGTTGAATACAGGGGGGTCCAAGAGACCCAGTACTTC. Translation gives CSVEYRGVQETQYF.

This clonotype has just a few counts. The chain couples TRBV20-1 to TRBJ2-4; TRBD1 agrees at 8 bases. The CDR3 has 15 residues. CDR1 DFQATT and CDR2 SNEGSKA come from the germline V gene (reference sequence). Unmatched junction bases numbered 10, after V lost 5 bases and J lost 4 bases. As DNA, the CDR3 is TGCAGTGCTCCTAACCCGACAGGGGTAAAAAACATTCAGTACTTC. It encodes CSAPNPTGVKNIQYF.

This clonotype was seen a few times. V usage is TRBV7-2 and J usage is TRBJ2-5; weak D call: TRBD1 (6 bases). The CDR3 length is 15 residues. V was cut by 5 bases and J by 0 bases, with 13 bases left in between. Germline V gene data show CDR1 as SGHTA and CDR2 as FQGNSA. This CDR3 is CASSRGQLYQETQYF. CDR3 DNA: TGTGCCAGCAGCCGAGGACAGCTGTACCAAGAGACCCAGTACTTC.

This clonotype showed up just a few times. The CDR3 spells CSADGASGSYEQYF. CDR3 coding DNA: TGCAGTGCTGACGGCGCTAGCGGGAGCTACGAGCAGTACTTC. This sequence joins TRBV20-1 and TRBJ2-7, with 10 bases fitting TRBD2. From germline, CDR1 is DFQATT and CDR2 SNEGSKA (reference sequence). The length of the CDR3 is 14 residues. Losses at the gene ends were 5 bases for V and 3 bases for J; bases not matched to a gene: 7.

This clonotype was seen repeatedly, ten times or more. J is TRBJ2-2 and V is TRBV6-5; D is unresolved. The CDR3 spans 14 residues. The V gene lost 2 bases and the J gene lost 1 base, with 5 bases spanning the gap. Germline CDR1 MNHEY, CDR2 SVGAGI. The CDR3 region is CASSYRWNTGELFF. DNA of the CDR3: TGTGCCAGCAGTTACCGCTGGAACACCGGGGAGCTGTTTTTT.

This clonotype has at least ten counts. This sequence joins TRBV11-2 and TRBJ1-1; possibly TRBD1 for D (6 bases). CDR3 length equals 16 residues. CDR1 and CDR2 from the germline V gene are SGHAT and FQNNGV. The V gene lost 4 bases and the J gene lost 4 bases, with 19 bases spanning the gap. CDR3 residues: CASSSSPRGLGTEAFF. CDR3 DNA sequence: TGTGCCAGCAGCTCATCCCCCAGGGGTCTGGGCACTGAAGCTTTCTTT.

V and J are TRBV10-3 and TRBJ2-7, with D perhaps TRBD1 (6 bases). This CDR3 is built from 18 residues. Between the trimmed V and J ends, which lost 0 bases and 0 bases, there was a span of 18 bases. Germline CDR1 reads ENHRY; CDR2 reads SYGVKD. DNA for the CDR3: TGTGCCATCAGTGAGTCAGACGGGGTGGGGGCAGTCTCCTACGAGCAGTACGTC. Its translation is CAISESDGVGAVSYEQYV.

The chain couples TRBV11-3 to TRBJ1-6, with a weak D call TRBD1 (5 bases). The germline V and J ends were trimmed by 3 bases and 7 bases, with 10 bases remaining between them. CDR3 length equals 14 residues. The germline V gene encodes CDR1 SGHNT and CDR2 YENEEA. CDR3 DNA: TGTGCCAGCAGCTTCGGGACGGCCAATTCACCCCTCCACTTT. Translated: CASSFGTANSPLHF.

The sample holds a few counts of this clonotype. The chain recombines TRBV2 with TRBJ2-7, with a tentative D call TRBD1 (6 bases). Deletions cut 7 bases from V and 2 bases from J, with 15 bases between. Germline lookup yields CDR1 SNHLY and CDR2 FYNNEI. CDR3 size: 14 residues. The CDR3 DNA is TGTGCCAGCACCCAAGACAGGTGCACCTACGAGCAGTACGTC. Protein: CASTQDRCTYEQYV.

This clonotype was observed at least ten times. The chain is built from TRBV12-3 or TRBV12-4 and TRBJ2-7, with D possibly TRBD1 on 6 matching bases. This CDR3 comprises 14 residues. Trimming removed 4 bases at V and 0 bases at J, with 10 bases between. DNA for the CDR3: TGTGCCAGCAGTTACACGGGACACTCCTACGAGCAGTACTTC. Translated: CASSYTGHSYEQYF.

This clonotype occurred a few times. The chain uses TRBV28 and TRBJ1-6, with TRBD1 matching over 9 bases. The CDR3 has 14 residues. Germline trimming cut 5 bases from V and 10 bases from J; bases unmatched to any gene: 6. Germline assignment: CDR1 MDHEN and CDR2 SYDVKM. The CDR3 bases are TGTGCCAGCAGTCTGCACAGGGGGCTGTCACCCCTCCACTTT. Protein sequence: CASSLHRGLSPLHF.